This TCR beta chain was identified in a study of metastatic and nonmetastatic thyroid tumors. Study information: Blood and tumor or nodule tissue repertoires from malignant and benign thyroid patients were compared.

This clone has a count of ten or more. Its antigen is currently unknown. Authors' analysis steps: Clinicopathological groups supplied CDR3 differences that were used to build a distant-metastasis classifier for papillary thyroid cancer. TCRdb reanalyzed the PCR reads with MiXCR. The V and J calls and clone size come from TCRdb's table, not from the authors' own analysis. There are roughly 48,000 clones in the sample; around a sixth occur only once, and around 3% lies in the top ten. Ahead of thyroid surgery, no patient had received treatment of any kind. Whole-study results and caveats: Compared with benign nodules, malignant thyroid tumors were reported to have significantly higher TCR beta diversity in both blood and tumor.

Trimming took off 6 bases at V and 5 bases at J, with 8 bases between the two ends. There are 12 residues in the CDR3. Germline V gene sequence: CDR1 SGHTA, CDR2 FQGNSA. The sequenced material came from blood. The chain carries TRBV7-2 and TRBJ2-1; D is unresolved. The TCR sequence derives from a female donor with papillary thyroid cancer or a benign thyroid nodule (not recorded which). Some clones in this sample may be carry-over from other donors' samples. Here the CDR3 reads CASRSYNNEQFF. As DNA, the CDR3 is TGTGCCAGCAGATCCTACAACAATGAGCAGTTCTTC.